The clone carrying this T cell receptor (beta chain) was detected a few times. Antigen: not known. The data originate from a study of T cell repertoires in cytomegalovirus infection. TCRdb re-analysed the reads in MiXCR, keeping a single row per CDR3 protein. The sample carries some 920,000 distinct CDR3 sequences, 25% to 40% recorded once. Germline V gene sequence: CDR1 MGHRA, CDR2 YSYEKL. The CDR3 sequence is 14 residues long. V was clipped by 4 bases and J by 5 bases, with 12 bases between them. The specimen was cultured CD8+ T cells from PBMCs, collected from culture after CMV antigen stimulation. The source of this sequence is a human donor in good health (CMV status not recorded). Some clones in this sample may be carry-over from other donors' samples. This rearrangement joins TRBV4-1 to TRBJ2-1, with D perhaps TRBD2 (5 bases). Written as DNA, the CDR3 is TGCGCCAGCAGCCCCCGAAGGACTGACAATGAGCAGTTCTTC. Amino acid sequence: CASSPRRTDNEQFF.